This is a list of T cell receptor beta chains from one sample in a study of identifying expanded T cells in peripheral blood. Using immunoSEQ multiplex PCR, the repertoire was profiled, and TCRdb retains in-frame clones only, with some absent. Among about 110,000 clones listed, about 88% were seen once. The specimen sequenced was blood. These TCRs come from a person between 18 and 75 years old in good health. CDR3s include the opening cysteine and the closing phenylalanine or tryptophan. D genes are given only for firm matches. A clone size is listed for some rows: how often the clone was seen (once, few, many), or a class if it is expanded.

clone_size j_call cdr3_length v_call d_call cdr3_nt cdr3_aa
NA TRBJ1-2 15 TRBV19 TRBD1 TGTGCCAGTAACACTCTACAGGGGGGAAACTATGGCTACACCTTC CASNTLQGGNYGYTF
NA TRBJ2-5 13 TRBV28 NA TGTGCCAGCAGTTTAAACAGTCAAGAGACCCAGTACTTC CASSLNSQETQYF
NA TRBJ1-2 18 TRBV10-3 NA TGTGCCATCAGCGCCACCGGGGACGCCACTAAACCAAACTATGGCTACACCTTC CAISATGDATKPNYGYTF
NA TRBJ2-7 13 TRBV19 TRBD1 TGTGCCAGTAGTAGGGACAGAAACTACGAGCAGTACTTC CASSRDRNYEQYF
once TRBJ1-2 13 TRBV7-2 NA TGTGCCAGCAGCCCGGGACGCCTGGATGGCTACACCTTC CASSPGRLDGYTF
NA TRBJ2-3 14 TRBV5-8 NA TGTGCCAGCAGCTTGGAGCTAGCCCGCGATACGCAGTATTTT CASSLELARDTQYF
once TRBJ1-5 15 TRBV7-2 TRBD1 TGTGCCAGCAGTGAACGGGACAGGGGTTTTCAGCCCCAGCATTTT CASSERDRGFQPQHF
NA TRBJ2-7 13 TRBV7-2 NA TGTGCCAGCACCCCATTGAGGGGAGGCGAGCAGTACTTC CASTPLRGGEQYF
NA TRBJ1-1 14 TRBV6-1 NA TGTGCCAGCAGCCCTGCAGGTATTCACACTGAAGCTTTCTTT CASSPAGIHTEAFF
NA TRBJ1-6 17 TRBV4-2 NA TGTGCCAGCAGCCAAGTTGGTGGTGCAGGGCGCAATTCACCCCTCCACTTT CASSQVGGAGRNSPLHF
NA TRBJ1-5 15 TRBV28 NA TGTGCCAGCAGCCTAAGCAGGTGGAGCAATCAGCCCCAGCATTTT CASSLSRWSNQPQHF
medium-sized TRBJ1-1 14 TRBV19 NA TGTGCCAGTAGTATAGATGGCAGAAACACTGAAGCTTTCTTT CASSIDGRNTEAFF
NA TRBJ1-2 17 TRBV28 NA TGTGCCAGCAGTTCCCAGCGGCGTGTGGGGGGTTCAGGGGGCTACACCTTC CASSSQRRVGGSGGYTF
NA TRBJ1-2 13 TRBV25-1 NA TGTGCCAGCAGTGGGGGGAGCAACTATGGCTACACCTTC CASSGGSNYGYTF
NA TRBJ1-4 14 TRBV6-1 NA TGTGCCAGCAGTGGGGATGCAACTAATGAAAAACTGTTTTTT CASSGDATNEKLFF
NA TRBJ1-1 13 TRBV5-1 TRBD1 TGCGCCAGCAGCTCGACAGGGACCACTGAAGCTTTCTTT CASSSTGTTEAFF
NA TRBJ2-7 15 TRBV7-2 NA TGTGCCAGCAGCCCCGGACTGACAAGTAACTACGAGCAGTACTTC CASSPGLTSNYEQYF
NA TRBJ2-2 14 TRBV27 NA TGTGCCAGCAGGAGACTAGTTTCAGCCGGGGAGCTGTTTTTT CASRRLVSAGELFF
NA TRBJ1-5 15 TRBV29-1 TRBD1 TGCAGCGTGGGGACAGGGTCTGGAGGCAATCAGCCCCAGCATTTT CSVGTGSGGNQPQHF
NA TRBJ1-3 13 TRBV2 NA TGTGCCAGCTCGGCAGGGGCTGGAAACACCATATATTTT CASSAGAGNTIYF
once TRBJ2-2 16 TRBV11-3 TRBD2 TGTGCCAGCAGCCCGTTAGCGGGAGGGCCGACCGGGGAGCTGTTTTTT CASSPLAGGPTGELFF
NA TRBJ1-4 12 TRBV28 NA TGTGCCACGGGGGAAGTTGATGAAAAACTGTTTTTT CATGEVDEKLFF
NA TRBJ2-3 12 TRBV4-2 NA TGTGCCAGCAGCCAAGATAAAAGTTTTCTGTATTTT CASSQDKSFLYF
NA TRBJ2-6 16 TRBV7-2 NA TGTGCCAGCAGCTTTAAATCGAGCTCTGGGGCCAACGTCCTGACTTTC CASSFKSSSGANVLTF
NA TRBJ2-1 16 TRBV11-1 TRBD2 TGTGCCAGCAGCTCAGAGACTAGCGGGCCTTACAATGAGCAGTTCTTC CASSSETSGPYNEQFF
NA TRBJ1-4 14 TRBV6-1 NA TGTGCCAGCGTGACAGATGGGCCTAATGAAAAACTGTTTTTT CASVTDGPNEKLFF
NA TRBJ1-2 15 TRBV5-4 TRBD1 TGTGCCAGCAGCTCAAAAAACAGGGGGGACTATGGCTACACCTTC CASSSKNRGDYGYTF
once TRBJ1-3 15 TRBV6-5 TRBD1 TGTGCCAGCAGGCCCGGACAGGGAAAAGGAAACACCATATATTTT CASRPGQGKGNTIYF